This T cell receptor (beta chain) was documented in a study of CD8 T cells in Susac syndrome. Study-level background: The sequenced Susac syndrome patients included 5 or 6 who had clinically active disease and roughly 8 who were in remission. When their blood was taken, the Susac syndrome patients had either not yet had any therapy, were taking corticosteroids, or were taking intravenous immunoglobulin alone. Overall study results and limits: The CD4+ T cell repertoires in Susac syndrome did not show any clonal expansion.

Remarks on this clonotype: What it binds is not known.

The CDR3 length is 15 residues. CDR1 SGHAT and CDR2 FQNNGV come from the germline V gene. Trimming cost V 1 base and J 3 bases, with 10 bases left between them. An input of roughly 0.5 to 1 ug of RNA was subjected to reverse transcription using random hexamers. TCRdb processed the immunoSEQ multiplex PCR reads anew with MiXCR; each CDR3 protein has one entry. The sample records 95,000 to 150,000 distinct CDR3 sequences, just over 95% being singletons. The sequencing sample was made of CD4+ T cells from PBMCs. The chain uses TRBV11-2 and TRBJ1-3, with D hard to call. The receptor comes from a human donor with Susac syndrome. CDR3 DNA: TGTGCCAGCAGCTTAGCCCATGGGAGTGGAAACACCATATATTTT. It translates to CASSLAHGSGNTIYF.